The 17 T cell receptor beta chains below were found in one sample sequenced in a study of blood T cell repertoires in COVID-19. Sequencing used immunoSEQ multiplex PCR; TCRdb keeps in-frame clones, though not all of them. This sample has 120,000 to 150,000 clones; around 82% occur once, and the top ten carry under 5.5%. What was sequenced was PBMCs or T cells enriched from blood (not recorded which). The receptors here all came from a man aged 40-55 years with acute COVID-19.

CDR3 loop: CASSPRPGTASFLGANVLTF. The CDR3 DNA follows: TGTGCCAGCAGTCCTAGACCCGGGACAGCGTCCTTTCTCGGGGCCAACGTCCTGACTTTC. This chain links TRBV6-6 with TRBJ2-6, with 7 positions matching TRBD1. V was pared by 5 bases and J by 4 bases, with 20 bases of the junction left unmatched. The CDR3 runs to 20 residues. Germline lookup yields CDR1 MNHNY and CDR2 SVGAGI (reference sequence).

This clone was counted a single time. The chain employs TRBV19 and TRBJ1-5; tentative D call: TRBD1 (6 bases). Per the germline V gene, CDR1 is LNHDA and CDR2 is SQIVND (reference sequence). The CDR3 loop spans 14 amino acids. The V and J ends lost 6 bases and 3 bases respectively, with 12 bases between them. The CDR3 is CASRSTGINQPQHF. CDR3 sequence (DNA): TGTGCCAGTAGGTCTACAGGGATCAATCAGCCCCAGCATTTT.

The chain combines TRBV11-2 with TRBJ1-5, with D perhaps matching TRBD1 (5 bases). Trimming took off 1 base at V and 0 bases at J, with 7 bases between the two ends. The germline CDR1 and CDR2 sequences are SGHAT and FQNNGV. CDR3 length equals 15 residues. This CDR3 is CASSLAGNSNQPQHF. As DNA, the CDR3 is TGTGCCAGCAGCTTAGCAGGGAATAGCAATCAGCCCCAGCATTTT.

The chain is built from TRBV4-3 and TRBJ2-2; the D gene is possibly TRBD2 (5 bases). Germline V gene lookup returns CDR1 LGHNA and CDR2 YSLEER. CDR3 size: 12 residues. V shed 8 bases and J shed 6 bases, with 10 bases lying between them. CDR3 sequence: CASSRAPGELFF. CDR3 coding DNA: TGCGCCAGCTCGAGGGCCCCCGGGGAGCTGTTTTTT.

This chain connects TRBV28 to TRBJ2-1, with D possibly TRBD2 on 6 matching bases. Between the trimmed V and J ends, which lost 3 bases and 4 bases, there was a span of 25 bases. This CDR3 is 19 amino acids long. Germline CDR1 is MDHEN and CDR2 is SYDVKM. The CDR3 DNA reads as TGTGCCAGCAGTTTCGTGGAGGGTTATAGTTTCGGAATGTACAATGAGCAGTTCTTC. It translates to CASSFVEGYSFGMYNEQFF.

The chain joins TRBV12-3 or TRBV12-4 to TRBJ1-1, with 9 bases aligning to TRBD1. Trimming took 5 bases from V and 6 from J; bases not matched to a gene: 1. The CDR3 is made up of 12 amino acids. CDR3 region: CASSDRGAEAFF. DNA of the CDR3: TGTGCCAGCAGTGACAGGGGGGCTGAAGCTTTCTTT.

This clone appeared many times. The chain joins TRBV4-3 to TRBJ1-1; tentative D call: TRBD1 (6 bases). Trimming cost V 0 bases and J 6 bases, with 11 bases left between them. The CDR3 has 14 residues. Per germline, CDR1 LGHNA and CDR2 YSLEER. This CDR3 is CASSQDGGAAEAFF. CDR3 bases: TGCGCCAGCAGCCAAGATGGGGGGGCAGCTGAAGCTTTCTTT.

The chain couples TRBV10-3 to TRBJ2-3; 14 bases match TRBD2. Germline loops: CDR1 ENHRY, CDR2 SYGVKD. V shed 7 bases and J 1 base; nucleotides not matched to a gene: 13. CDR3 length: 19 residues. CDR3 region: CAITPTSGRALGGTDTQYF. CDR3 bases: TGTGCCATCACCCCGACTAGCGGGAGGGCCTTAGGTGGCACAGATACGCAGTATTTT.

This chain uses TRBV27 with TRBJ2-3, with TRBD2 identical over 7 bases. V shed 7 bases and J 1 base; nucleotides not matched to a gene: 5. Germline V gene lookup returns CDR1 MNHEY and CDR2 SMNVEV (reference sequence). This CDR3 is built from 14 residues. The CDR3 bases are TGTGCCAGCAACCAGCGGGGCCGCACAGATACGCAGTATTTT. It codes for CASNQRGRTDTQYF.

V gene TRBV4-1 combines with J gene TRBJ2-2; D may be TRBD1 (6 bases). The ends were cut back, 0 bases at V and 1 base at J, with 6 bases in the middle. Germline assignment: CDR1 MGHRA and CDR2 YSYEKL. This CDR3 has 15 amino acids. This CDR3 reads CASSQEGGNTGELFF. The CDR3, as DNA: TGCGCCAGCAGCCAAGAAGGGGGGAACACCGGGGAGCTGTTTTTT.

The CDR3 sequence is CASSLMVAGPAGTQYF. The CDR3 region has the DNA TGTGCCAGCAGTTTGATGGTGGCGGGGCCCGCGGGTACGCAGTATTTT. The chain carries TRBV5-8 and TRBJ2-3; D may be TRBD2 (6 bases). Germline V gives CDR1 SGHTS, CDR2 YDEGEE. Trimming removed 5 bases from V and 8 bases from J, with 24 bases in between. This CDR3 is 16 amino acids long.

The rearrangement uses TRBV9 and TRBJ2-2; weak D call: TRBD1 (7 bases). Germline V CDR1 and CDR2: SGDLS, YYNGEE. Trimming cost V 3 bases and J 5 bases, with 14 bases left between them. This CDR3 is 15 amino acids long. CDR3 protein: CASSARSGGTGELFF. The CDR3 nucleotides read TGTGCCAGCAGCGCCCGTTCAGGGGGGACCGGGGAGCTGTTTTTT.

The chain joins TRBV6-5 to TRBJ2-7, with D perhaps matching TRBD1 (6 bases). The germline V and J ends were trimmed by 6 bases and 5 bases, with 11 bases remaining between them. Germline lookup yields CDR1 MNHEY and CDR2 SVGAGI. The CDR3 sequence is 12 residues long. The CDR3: CASSPQGNEQYF. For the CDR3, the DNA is TGTGCCAGCAGCCCACAGGGCAACGAGCAGTACTTC.

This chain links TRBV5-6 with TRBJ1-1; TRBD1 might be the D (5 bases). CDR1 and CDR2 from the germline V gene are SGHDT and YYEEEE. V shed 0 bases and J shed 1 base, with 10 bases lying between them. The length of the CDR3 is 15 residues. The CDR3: CASSLDRGGNTEAFF. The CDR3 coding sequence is TGTGCCAGCAGCTTGGACCGCGGGGGGAACACTGAAGCTTTCTTT.

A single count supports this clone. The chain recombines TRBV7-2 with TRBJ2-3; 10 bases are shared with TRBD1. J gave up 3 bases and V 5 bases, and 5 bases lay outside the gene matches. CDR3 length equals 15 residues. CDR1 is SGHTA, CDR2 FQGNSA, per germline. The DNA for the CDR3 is TGTGCCAGCAGCCGGGACAGGGGAAAGACAGATACGCAGTATTTT. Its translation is CASSRDRGKTDTQYF.

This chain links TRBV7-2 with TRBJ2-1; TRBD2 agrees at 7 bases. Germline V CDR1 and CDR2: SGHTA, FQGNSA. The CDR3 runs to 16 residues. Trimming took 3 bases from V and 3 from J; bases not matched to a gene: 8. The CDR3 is CASSFSGGEGYNEQFF. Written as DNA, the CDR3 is TGTGCCAGCAGCTTCTCGGGCGGGGAGGGCTACAATGAGCAGTTCTTC.

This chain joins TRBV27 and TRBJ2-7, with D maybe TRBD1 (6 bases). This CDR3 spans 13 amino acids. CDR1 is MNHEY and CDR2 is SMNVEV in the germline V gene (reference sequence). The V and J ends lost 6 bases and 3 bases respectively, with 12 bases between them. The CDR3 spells CASRTQGVYEQYF. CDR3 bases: TGTGCCAGCAGGACACAGGGAGTCTACGAGCAGTACTTC.